This T cell receptor beta chain was documented in a study of blood T cell repertoires in COVID-19. Generated by immunoSEQ multiplex PCR, the TCRdb table keeps only in-frame clones and is missing some. The data hold fewer than 300,000 clones, with 75% to 85% observed a single time. Trimming left V 5 bases short and J 5 bases short, with 15 bases between. The CDR3 consists of 14 residues. The germline V gene has CDR1 SQVTM and CDR2 ANQGSEA. The sequencing sample was made of peripheral blood. This TCR came from a man aged 45-65 years with active or convalescent COVID-19. The chain joins TRBV29-1 to TRBJ2-2; D ambiguous. CDR3: CSVRLPPGTGELFF. The CDR3 DNA sequence: TGCAGCGTTCGACTGCCCCCTGGGACCGGGGAGCTGTTTTTT.